This T cell receptor beta chain originates from a study of Graves' ophthalmopathy and Graves' hyperthyroidism (dated by TCRdb to 2016 to 2019). For the wider study: Peripheral blood was collected at initial diagnosis, prior to any treatment. To tell Graves' ophthalmopathy apart from Graves' hyperthyroidism, and to predict which patients would progress to ophthalmopathy, the study relied on TCR beta repertoire signatures. In over 5 hyperthyroidism patients, the T-cell repertoire of thyroid tissue was compared with the T-cell repertoire of blood. In total, around 130 blood samples were TCR-sequenced: 43 ophthalmopathy, about 75 hyperthyroidism and about 17 hyperthyroidism-to-ophthalmopathy patients. For independent validation, a separate cohort was made up of approximately 19 hyperthyroidism patients plus 17 patients who later progressed from hyperthyroidism to ophthalmopathy. To explore V-J signatures that distinguish ophthalmopathy from hyperthyroidism, a discovery set of around 100 patients was enrolled, made up of 40 to 45 with ophthalmopathy and some 58 with stable hyperthyroidism. Following sampling, methimazole starting at 30 mg daily was administered to hyperthyroidism patients, and high-dose intravenous methylprednisolone was administered to ophthalmopathy patients. General study outcomes and caveats: In validation, the model predicted ophthalmopathy progression with about 64% sensitivity and less than 80% specificity; fewer than 15 predicted patients were CT-confirmed with GO in a median of around 6 months. Most expanded thyroid clonotypes with frequency above 0.001 were also detected in blood, suggesting blood repertoires may reflect the thyroid immune response. Sample size was not predetermined statistically, and investigators were not blinded to group allocation. Ophthalmopathy was separated from stable hyperthyroidism by the 13-signature model with 85% to 90% sensitivity and just under 84% specificity in cross-validation and with 80%/75% in the test set.

Measured from the cysteine to the phenylalanine, the CDR3 is 16 residues long. Only the CDR3 part of the read is kept: 48 bases, read in frame from the first base. V and J are truncated by 8 bases and 2 bases respectively, leaving an intervening sequence of 22 bases. CDR1 and CDR2 are read off the germline V gene as SGHTA and FQGNSA. Hyperthyroidism was considered stable if no progression to ophthalmopathy occurred within 18 months of follow-up. Hyperthyroidism patients were newly diagnosed, were aged 18 to 65 years, and had a disease duration under 2 months. Patients with other autoimmune diseases, uncontrolled infections, pregnancy or lactation were excluded. Diagnosis was based on clinical symptoms, serum thyroxine, TRAb, thyroid ultrasound and orbital computed tomography. Ficoll-Paque density gradient centrifugation was used to isolate PBMCs from around 9.1 ml of fresh peripheral blood. Trizol reagent was used to extract the total RNA, and its quality was then checked on an Agilent 2100 Bioanalyzer.

This clonotype was counted at least ten times. The antigen this receptor binds is unknown. The sample holds no much larger clone one base away, and base qualities are not on file. For repertoire sequencing, the TCR beta CDR3 regions were amplified from RNA transcripts. The first round of RT-PCR was done with HTBI primers and the Qiagen OneStep RT-PCR kit, and was followed by a second round of multiplex PCR, then size selection and purification. Libraries were sequenced on an Illumina HiSeq2000 using paired-end 100 bp reads. Per the original workflow: SOAPnuke was used to process the reads, removing any read that contained adapters or uncalled bases, had a mean Phred below 15, or lacked an exact match to the constant primer or identifier. COPE v1.2.5 was used to merge the high-quality paired reads. Unique nucleotide sequences were defined as clonotypes and aligned to IMGT TRB V, D and J references using MiTCR v1.1. The analysis was limited to V-J combinations with a frequency above 0.0001, which together covered 99.2% of the repertoires. A TCR clonal expansion and chaos score per V-J combination was defined as the ratio of F50 clonal expansion to chaos observed in the TCRdist matrix. Welch's t-statistics and random forest were used to reduce the features to 10 to 15 V-J combinations, which were then used as input to a naive Bayes classifier. The similarity between thyroid and blood repertoires was quantified using the Morisita-Horn index. TCRdb reprocessed the public reads (quality trimming at Q25 with fastp, clone calling with MiXCR) and kept in-frame beta chains. Every entry covers one CDR3 protein and lists the most common genes and DNA from its rows. These V and J calls are TCRdb output, not the study's own analysis. This sample comprises 300,000 to 450,000 distinct CDR3 sequences, approximately 18% of them detected only once. The ten largest clones capture 2.4% of the sample.

This sequence was found in an adult woman with stable Graves' hyperthyroidism. The sample comprised peripheral blood. The rearrangement joined TRBV7-2 to TRBJ2-7, with TRBD1 tentatively as D gene (5 bases match). The CDR3 protein: CASHRTGSPSAYEQYF. The DNA sequence is given as TGTGCCAGCCACCGTACAGGATCCCCCTCGGCCTACGAGCAGTACTTC.